The sequence of this T cell receptor beta chain was determined in a study of beta chain features in type 1 diabetes. About the research overall: On cell yields, gender and age, patients and healthy donors were similar. Notes on the study in general: In all four CD4+ subsets, TCRB CDR3 length was significantly, moderately reduced in type 1 diabetes. PCR might show a preference for shorter templates, equally across patients and controls.

Every sorted population was more than 95% pure. For this clone: Its antigen is currently unknown.

Expressed TCRB transcripts were sequenced because the entire RNA isolate underwent reverse transcription. TCRdb keeps only in-frame clones here, not all; method: immunoSEQ multiplex PCR. In the table there are tens of thousands of clones, 65% to 70% of which are singletons. Germline-derived CDR1 and CDR2 are SGHKS and YYEKEE (reference sequence). The length of the CDR3 is 15 residues. V trimming: 0 bases; J trimming: 3 bases; junction bases outside the gene matches: 4. Sequencing was carried out using Tregs from blood. This TCR derives from a man aged 30-40 years with type 1 diabetes. Some clones in this sample may be carry-over from other donors' samples. V is TRBV5-5 and J is TRBJ2-7, with 9 bases aligning to TRBD2. In DNA, the CDR3 is TGTGCCAGCAGCTTGGGACTAGCGGACAACTACGAGCAGTACTTC. Translation gives CASSLGLADNYEQYF.